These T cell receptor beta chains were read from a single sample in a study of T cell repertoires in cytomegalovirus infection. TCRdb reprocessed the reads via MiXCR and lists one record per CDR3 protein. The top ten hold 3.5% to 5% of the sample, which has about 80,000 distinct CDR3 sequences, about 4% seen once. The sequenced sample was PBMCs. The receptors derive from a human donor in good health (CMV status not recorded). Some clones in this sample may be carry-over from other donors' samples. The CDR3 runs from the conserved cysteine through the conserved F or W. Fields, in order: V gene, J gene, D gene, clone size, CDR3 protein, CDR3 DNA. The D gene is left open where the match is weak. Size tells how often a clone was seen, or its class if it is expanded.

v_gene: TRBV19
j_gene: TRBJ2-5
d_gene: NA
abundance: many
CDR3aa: CASKKGVSQETQYF
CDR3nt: TGTGCCAGTAAGAAAGGGGTCAGCCAAGAGACCCAGTACTTC

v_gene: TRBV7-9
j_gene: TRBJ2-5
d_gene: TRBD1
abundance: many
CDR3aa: CASSPMTGGPETQYF
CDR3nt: TGTGCCAGCAGCCCCATGACAGGGGGGCCAGAGACCCAGTACTTC

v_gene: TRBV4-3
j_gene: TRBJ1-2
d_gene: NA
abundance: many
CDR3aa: CASSQEYREDYGYTF
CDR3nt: TGCGCCAGCAGCCAAGAGTACAGGGAGGACTATGGCTACACCTTC

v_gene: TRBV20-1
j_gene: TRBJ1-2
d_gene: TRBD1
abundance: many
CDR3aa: CSATGVRGYGYTF
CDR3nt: TGCAGTGCGACAGGGGTTAGAGGGTATGGCTACACCTTC

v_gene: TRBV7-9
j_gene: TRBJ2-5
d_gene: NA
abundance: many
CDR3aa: CASSSGETQYF
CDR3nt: TGTGCCAGCAGCTCTGGGGAGACCCAGTACTTC

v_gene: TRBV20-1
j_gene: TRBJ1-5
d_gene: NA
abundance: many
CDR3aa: CSARVQGLSGNQPQHF
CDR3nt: TGCAGTGCTAGGGTACAGGGTCTATCGGGCAATCAGCCCCAGCATTTT

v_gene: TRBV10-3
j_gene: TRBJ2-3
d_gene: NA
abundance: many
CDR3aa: CAISPSQGTDTQYF
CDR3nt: TGTGCCATCAGCCCCTCCCAGGGCACAGATACGCAGTATTTT

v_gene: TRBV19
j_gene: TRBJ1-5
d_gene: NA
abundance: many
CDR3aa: CASSISVSGHRRPQHF
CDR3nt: TGTGCCAGTAGTATATCTGTGTCTGGCCACCGGCGGCCCCAGCATTTT

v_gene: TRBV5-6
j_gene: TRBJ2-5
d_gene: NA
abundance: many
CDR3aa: CASSLVVLNTVQYF
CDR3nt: TGTGCCAGCAGCTTGGTTGTCCTTAACACCGTCCAGTACTTC

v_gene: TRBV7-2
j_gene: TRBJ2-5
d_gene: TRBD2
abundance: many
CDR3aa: CASSYAGGPKETQYF
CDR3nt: TGTGCCAGCAGTTACGCGGGGGGGCCCAAAGAGACCCAGTACTTC

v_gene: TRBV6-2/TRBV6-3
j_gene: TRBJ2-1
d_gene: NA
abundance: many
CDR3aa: CASSYSLALGRDEQFF
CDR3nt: TGTGCCAGCAGTTACTCCCTCGCTTTGGGGCGCGATGAGCAGTTCTTC

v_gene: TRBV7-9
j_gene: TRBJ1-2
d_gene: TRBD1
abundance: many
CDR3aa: CASSLATVTGVGYTF
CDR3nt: TGTGCCAGCAGCTTAGCGACGGTGACAGGGGTGGGCTACACCTTC

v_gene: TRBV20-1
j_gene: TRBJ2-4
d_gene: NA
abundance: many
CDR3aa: CSARMWVLAKNIQYF
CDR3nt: TGCAGTGCTAGAATGTGGGTTCTAGCCAAAAACATTCAGTACTTC

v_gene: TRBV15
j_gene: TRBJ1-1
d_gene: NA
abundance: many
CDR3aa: CATSRDGVSAFF
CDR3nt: TGTGCCACCAGCAGGGATGGGGTTTCGGCTTTCTTT

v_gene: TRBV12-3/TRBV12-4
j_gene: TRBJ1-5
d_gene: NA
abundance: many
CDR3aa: CASSFGRSQPQHF
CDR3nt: TGTGCCAGCAGTTTTGGAAGGAGTCAGCCCCAGCATTTT

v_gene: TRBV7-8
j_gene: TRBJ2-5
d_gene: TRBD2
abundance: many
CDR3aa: CASSLLGSGTSWAETQYF
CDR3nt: TGTGCCAGCAGCTTATTAGGGAGCGGGACTAGTTGGGCAGAGACCCAGTACTTC

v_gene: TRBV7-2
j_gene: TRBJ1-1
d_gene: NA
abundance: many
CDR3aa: CASSPTGTVNTEAFF
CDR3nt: TGTGCCAGCAGCCCTACCGGGACCGTAAACACTGAAGCTTTCTTT

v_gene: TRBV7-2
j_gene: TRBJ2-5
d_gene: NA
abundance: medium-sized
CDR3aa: CASSPQETQYF
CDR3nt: TGTGCCAGCAGCCCCCAAGAGACCCAGTACTTC

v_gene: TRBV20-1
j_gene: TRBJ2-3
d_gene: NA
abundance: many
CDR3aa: CSASDRTDTQYF
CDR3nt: TGCAGTGCTAGCGACCGCACAGATACGCAGTATTTT

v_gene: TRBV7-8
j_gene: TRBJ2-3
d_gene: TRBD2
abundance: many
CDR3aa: CASSFAAGGPDTDTQYF
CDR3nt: TGTGCCAGCAGCTTTGCAGCGGGGGGACCTGACACAGATACGCAGTATTTT

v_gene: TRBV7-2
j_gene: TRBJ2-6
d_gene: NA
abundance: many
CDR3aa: CASSLGQSSSGANVLTF
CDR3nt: TGTGCCAGCAGCTTGGGCCAGTCCTCCTCTGGGGCCAACGTCCTGACTTTC

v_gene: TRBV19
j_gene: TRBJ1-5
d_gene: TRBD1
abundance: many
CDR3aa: CASSKIGQEKYSNQPQHF
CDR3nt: TGTGCCAGTAGTAAAATCGGACAGGAGAAATATAGCAATCAGCCCCAGCATTTT

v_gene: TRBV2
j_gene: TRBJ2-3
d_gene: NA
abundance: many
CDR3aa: CASSEGGTDTQYF
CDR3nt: TGTGCCAGCAGTGAAGGGGGAACAGATACGCAGTATTTT

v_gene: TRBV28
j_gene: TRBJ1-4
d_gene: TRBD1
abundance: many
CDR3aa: CASSPSGQGDEKLFF
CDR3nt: TGTGCCAGCAGTCCATCCGGACAGGGCGATGAAAAACTGTTTTTT

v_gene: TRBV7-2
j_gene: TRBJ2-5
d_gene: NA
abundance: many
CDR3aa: CASSLDRLPAVQYF
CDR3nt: TGTGCCAGCAGCTTAGATCGCCTACCTGCAGTCCAGTACTTC

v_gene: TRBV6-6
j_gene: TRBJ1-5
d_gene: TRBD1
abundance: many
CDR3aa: CASNHGTGNQPQHF
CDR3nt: TGTGCCAGCAACCACGGGACAGGCAATCAGCCCCAGCATTTT

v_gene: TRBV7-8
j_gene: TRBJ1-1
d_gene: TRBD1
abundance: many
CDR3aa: CASSLEGTGGPEAFF
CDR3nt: TGTGCCAGCAGTCTAGAAGGGACAGGGGGCCCTGAAGCTTTCTTT

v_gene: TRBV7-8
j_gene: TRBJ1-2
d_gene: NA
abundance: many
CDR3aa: CASSEDSYGYTF
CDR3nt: TGTGCCAGCAGCGAGGACAGCTATGGCTACACCTTC